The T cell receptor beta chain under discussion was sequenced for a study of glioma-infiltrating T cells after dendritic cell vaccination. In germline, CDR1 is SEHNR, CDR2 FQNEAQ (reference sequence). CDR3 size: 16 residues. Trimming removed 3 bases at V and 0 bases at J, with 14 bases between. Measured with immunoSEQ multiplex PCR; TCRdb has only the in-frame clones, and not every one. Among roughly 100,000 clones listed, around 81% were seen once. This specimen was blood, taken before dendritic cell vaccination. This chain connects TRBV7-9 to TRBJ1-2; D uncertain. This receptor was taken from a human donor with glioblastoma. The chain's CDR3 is CASSFAGTLANYGYTF. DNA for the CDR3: TGTGCCAGCAGCTTTGCGGGTACCTTAGCTAACTATGGCTACACCTTC.